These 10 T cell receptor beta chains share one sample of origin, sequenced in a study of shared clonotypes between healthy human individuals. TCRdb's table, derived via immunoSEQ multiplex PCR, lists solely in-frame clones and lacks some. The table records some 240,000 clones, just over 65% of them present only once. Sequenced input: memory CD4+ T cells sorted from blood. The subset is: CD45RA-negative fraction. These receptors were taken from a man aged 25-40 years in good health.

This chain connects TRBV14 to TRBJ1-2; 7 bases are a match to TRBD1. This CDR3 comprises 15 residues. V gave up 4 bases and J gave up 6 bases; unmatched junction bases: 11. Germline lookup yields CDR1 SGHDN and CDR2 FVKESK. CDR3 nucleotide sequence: TGTGCCAGCAGCCGAAACGCGCAGGGGGGACATGGCTACACCTTC. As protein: CASSRNAQGGHGYTF.

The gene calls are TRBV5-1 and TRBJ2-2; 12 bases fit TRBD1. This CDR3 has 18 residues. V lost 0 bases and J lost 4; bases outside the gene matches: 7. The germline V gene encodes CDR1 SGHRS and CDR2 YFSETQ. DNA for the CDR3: TGCGCCAGCAGCTTGGCCGGGACAGGGGGCATTGGCACCGGGGAGCTGTTTTTT. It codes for CASSLAGTGGIGTGELFF.

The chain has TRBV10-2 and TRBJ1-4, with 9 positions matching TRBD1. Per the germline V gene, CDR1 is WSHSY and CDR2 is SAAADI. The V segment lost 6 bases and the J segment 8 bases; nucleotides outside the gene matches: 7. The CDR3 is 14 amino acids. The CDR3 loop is CASSTGTGWEKLFF. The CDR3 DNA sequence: TGCGCCAGCAGCACCGGGACAGGGTGGGAAAAACTGTTTTTT.

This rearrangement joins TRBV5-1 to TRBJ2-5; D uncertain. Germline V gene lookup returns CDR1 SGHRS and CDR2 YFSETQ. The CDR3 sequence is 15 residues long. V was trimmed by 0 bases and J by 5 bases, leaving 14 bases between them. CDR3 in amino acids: CASSLAATYGETQYF. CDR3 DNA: TGCGCCAGCAGCTTGGCCGCTACCTACGGCGAGACCCAGTACTTC. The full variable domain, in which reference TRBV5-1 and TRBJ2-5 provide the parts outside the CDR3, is KAGVTQTPRYLIKTRGQQVTLSCSPISGHRSVSWYQQTPGQGLQFLFEYFSETQRNKGNFPGRFSGRQFSNSRSEMNVSTLELGDSALYLCASSLAATYGETQYFGPGTRLLVL.

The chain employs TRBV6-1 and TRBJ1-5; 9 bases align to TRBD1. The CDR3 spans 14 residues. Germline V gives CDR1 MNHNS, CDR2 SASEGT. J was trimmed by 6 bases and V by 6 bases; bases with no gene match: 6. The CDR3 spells CASSETGGGQPQHF. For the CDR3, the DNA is TGTGCCAGCAGCGAAACAGGGGGCGGTCAGCCCCAGCATTTT.

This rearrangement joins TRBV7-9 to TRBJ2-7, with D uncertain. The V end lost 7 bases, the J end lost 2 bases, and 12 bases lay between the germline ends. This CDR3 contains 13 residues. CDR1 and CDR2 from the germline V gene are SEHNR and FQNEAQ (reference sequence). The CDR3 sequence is CASNPKGTYEQYF. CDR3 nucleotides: TGTGCCAGCAATCCGAAGGGTACCTACGAGCAGTACTTC.

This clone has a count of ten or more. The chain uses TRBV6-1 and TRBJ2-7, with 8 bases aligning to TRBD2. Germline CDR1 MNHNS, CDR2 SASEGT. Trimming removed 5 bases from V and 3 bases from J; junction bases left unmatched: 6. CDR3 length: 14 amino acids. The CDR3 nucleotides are TGTGCCAGCAGTAGGACTAGCCAAAGCTACGAGCAGTACTTC. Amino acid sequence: CASSRTSQSYEQYF.

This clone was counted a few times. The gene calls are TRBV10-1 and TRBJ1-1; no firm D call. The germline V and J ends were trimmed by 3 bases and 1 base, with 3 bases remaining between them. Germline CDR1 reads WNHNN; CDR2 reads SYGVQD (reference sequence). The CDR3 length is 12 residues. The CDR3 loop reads CASSDPNTEAFF. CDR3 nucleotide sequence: TGCGCCAGCAGTGATCCGAACACTGAAGCTTTCTTT.

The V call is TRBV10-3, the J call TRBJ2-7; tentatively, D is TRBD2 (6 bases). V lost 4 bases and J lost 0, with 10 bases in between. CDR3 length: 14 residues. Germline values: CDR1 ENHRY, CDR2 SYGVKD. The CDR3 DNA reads TGTGCCATCAGTGTTAGCGGCAGCTCCTACGAGCAGTACTTC. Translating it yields CAISVSGSSYEQYF.

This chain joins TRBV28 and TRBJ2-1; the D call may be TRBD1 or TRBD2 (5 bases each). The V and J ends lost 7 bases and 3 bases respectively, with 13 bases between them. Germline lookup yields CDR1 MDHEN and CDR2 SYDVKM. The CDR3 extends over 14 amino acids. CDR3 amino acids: CASITGAGYNEQFF. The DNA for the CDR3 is TGTGCCAGCATCACCGGGGCCGGCTACAATGAGCAGTTCTTC.